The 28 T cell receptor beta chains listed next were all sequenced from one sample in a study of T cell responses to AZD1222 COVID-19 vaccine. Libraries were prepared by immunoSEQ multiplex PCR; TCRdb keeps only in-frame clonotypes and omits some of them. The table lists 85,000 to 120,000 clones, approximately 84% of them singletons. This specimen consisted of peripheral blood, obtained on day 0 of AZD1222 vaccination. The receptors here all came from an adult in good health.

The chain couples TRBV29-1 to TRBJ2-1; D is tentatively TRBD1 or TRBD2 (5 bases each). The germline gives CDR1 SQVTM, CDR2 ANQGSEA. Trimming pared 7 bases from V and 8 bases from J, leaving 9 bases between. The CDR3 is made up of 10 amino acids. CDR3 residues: CSGGVYEQFF. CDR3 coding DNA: TGCAGCGGAGGGGTCTATGAGCAGTTCTTC.

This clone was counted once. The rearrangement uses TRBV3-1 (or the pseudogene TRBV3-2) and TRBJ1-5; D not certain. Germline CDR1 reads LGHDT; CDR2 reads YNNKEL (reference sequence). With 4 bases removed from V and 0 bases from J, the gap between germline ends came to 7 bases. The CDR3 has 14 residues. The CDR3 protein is CASSPGHSNQPQHF. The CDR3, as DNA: TGTGCCAGCAGCCCCGGGCATAGCAATCAGCCCCAGCATTTT.

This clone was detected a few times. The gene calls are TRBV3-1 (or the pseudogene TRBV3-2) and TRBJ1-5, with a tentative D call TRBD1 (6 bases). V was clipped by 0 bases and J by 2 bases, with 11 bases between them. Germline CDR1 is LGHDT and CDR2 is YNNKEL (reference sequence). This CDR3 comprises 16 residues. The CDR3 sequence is CASSQDGGGGNQPQHF. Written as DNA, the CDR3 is TGTGCCAGCAGCCAAGATGGAGGGGGGGGCAATCAGCCCCAGCATTTT.

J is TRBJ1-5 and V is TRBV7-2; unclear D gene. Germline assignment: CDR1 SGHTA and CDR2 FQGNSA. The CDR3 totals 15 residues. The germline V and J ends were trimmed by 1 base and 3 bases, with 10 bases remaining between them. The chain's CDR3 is CASSLGLSNNQPQHF. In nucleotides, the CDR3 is TGTGCCAGCAGCTTAGGGCTAAGTAACAATCAGCCCCAGCATTTT.

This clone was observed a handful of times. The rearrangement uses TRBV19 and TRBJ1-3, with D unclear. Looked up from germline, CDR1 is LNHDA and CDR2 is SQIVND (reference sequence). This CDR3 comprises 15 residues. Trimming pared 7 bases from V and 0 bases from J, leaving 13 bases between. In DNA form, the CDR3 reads TGTGCCAGTATGTCGACAAAAAACTCTGGAAACACCATATATTTT. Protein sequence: CASMSTKNSGNTIYF.

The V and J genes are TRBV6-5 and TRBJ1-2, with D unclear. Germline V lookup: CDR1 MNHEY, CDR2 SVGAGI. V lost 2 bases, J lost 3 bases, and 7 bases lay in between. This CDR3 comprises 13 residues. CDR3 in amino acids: CASSYGIDYGYTF. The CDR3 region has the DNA TGTGCCAGCAGTTACGGAATCGACTATGGCTACACCTTC.

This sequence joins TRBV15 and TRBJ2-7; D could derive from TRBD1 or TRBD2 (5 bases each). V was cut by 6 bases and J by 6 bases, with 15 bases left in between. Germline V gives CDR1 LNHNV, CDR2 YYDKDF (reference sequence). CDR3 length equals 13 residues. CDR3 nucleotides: TGTGCCACCAGTAAACCGGGGCTTCCCGAGCAGTACTTC. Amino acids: CATSKPGLPEQYF.

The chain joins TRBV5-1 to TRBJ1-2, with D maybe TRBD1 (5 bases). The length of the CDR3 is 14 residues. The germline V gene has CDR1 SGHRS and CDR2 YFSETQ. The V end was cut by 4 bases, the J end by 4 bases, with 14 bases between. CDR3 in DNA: TGCGCCAGCAGCCTCTCGGAGGGGCCCTATGGCTACACCTTC. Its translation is CASSLSEGPYGYTF.

The CDR3 loop is CASSPASQGNTGELFF. As DNA, the CDR3 is TGTGCCAGCTCACCTGCATCTCAGGGGAACACCGGGGAGCTGTTTTTT. This chain links TRBV18 with TRBJ2-2, with D perhaps TRBD1 (5 bases). CDR3 length: 16 amino acids. Trimming stripped 3 bases from V and 1 base from J, with 12 bases between. Germline CDR1 KGHSH, CDR2 LQKENI.

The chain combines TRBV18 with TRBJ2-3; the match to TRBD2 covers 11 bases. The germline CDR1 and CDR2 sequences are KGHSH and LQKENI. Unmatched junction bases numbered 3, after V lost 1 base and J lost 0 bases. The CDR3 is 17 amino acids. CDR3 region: CASSPQASGRSTDTQYF. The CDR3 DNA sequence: TGTGCCAGCTCACCACAGGCTAGCGGGAGGAGCACAGATACGCAGTATTTT.

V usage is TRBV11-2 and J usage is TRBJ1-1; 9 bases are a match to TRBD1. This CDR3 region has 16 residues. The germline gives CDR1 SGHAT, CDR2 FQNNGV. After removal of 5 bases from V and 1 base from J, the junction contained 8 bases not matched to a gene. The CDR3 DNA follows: TGTGCCAGCAGCCTGACAGGGGGGCTCTCGAACACTGAAGCTTTCTTT. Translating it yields CASSLTGGLSNTEAFF.

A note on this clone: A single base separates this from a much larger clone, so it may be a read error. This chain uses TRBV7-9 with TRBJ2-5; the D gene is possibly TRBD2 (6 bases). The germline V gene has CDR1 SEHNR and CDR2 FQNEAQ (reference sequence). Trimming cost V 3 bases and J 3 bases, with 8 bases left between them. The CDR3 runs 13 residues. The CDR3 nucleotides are TGTGCCAGCAGCTTGAGGGAGGAAGAGACCCAGTACTTC. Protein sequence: CASSLREEETQYF. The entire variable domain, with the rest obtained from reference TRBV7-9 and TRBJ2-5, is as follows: DTGVSQNPRHKITKRGQNVTFRCDPISEHNRLYWYRQTLGQGPEFLTYFQNEAQLEKSRLLSDRFSAERPKGSFSTLEIQRTEQGDSAMYLCASSLREEETQYFGPGTRLLVL.

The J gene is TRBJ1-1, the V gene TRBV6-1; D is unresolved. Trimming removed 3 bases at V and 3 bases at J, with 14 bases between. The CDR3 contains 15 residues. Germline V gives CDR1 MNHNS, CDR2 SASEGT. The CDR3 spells CASSDVVLWDTEAFF. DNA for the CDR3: TGTGCCAGCAGTGATGTAGTCCTCTGGGACACTGAAGCTTTCTTT.

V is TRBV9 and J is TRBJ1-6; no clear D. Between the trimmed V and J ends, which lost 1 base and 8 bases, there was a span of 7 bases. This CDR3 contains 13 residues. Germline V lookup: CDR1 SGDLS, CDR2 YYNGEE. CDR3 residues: CASSVSGDSPLHF. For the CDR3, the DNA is TGTGCCAGCAGCGTATCTGGGGATTCACCCCTCCACTTT.

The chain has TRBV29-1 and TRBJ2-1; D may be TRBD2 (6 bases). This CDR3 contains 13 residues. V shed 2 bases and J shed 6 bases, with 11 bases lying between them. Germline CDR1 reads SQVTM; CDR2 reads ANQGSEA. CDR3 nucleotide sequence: TGCAGCGTTGAAACTATTAGCGGCAATGAGCAGTTCTTC. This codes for CSVETISGNEQFF.

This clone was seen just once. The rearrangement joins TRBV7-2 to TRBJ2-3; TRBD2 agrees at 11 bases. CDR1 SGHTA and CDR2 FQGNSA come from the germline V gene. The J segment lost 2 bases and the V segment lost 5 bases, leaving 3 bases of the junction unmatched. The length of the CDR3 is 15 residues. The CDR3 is CASSKTSGTTDTQYF. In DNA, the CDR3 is TGTGCCAGCAGCAAGACTAGCGGGACCACAGATACGCAGTATTTT.

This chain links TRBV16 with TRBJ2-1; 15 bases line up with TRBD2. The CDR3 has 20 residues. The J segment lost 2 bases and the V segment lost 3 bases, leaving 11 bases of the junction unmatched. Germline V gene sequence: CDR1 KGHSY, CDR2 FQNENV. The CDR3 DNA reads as TGTGCCAGCAGCCAGACTAAGGGACTAGCGGGAGGATCGCCCTACAATGAGCAGTTCTTC. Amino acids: CASSQTKGLAGGSPYNEQFF.

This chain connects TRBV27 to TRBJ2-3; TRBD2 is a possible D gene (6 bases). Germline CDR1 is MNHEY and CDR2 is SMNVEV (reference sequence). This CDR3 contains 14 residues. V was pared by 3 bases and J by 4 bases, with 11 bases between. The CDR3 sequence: CASSLVGSSDTQYF. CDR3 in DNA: TGTGCCAGCAGTTTGGTCGGGAGTTCAGATACGCAGTATTTT.

The CDR3 DNA reads TGTGCAAGTCGATACAGGTTTTGGGTCTACGAGCAGTACGTC. This codes for CASRYRFWVYEQYV. The rearrangement joins TRBV12-2 to TRBJ2-7; the table names TRBD1, a call not compared with the DNA. TRBV12-2 has pseudogene status. This CDR3 comprises 14 residues.

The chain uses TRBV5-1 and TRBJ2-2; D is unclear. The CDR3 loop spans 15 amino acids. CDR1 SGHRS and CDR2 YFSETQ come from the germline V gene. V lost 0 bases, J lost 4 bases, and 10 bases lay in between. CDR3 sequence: CASSLELRTTGELFF. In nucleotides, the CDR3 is TGCGCCAGCAGCTTGGAGCTCCGGACCACCGGGGAGCTGTTTTTT.

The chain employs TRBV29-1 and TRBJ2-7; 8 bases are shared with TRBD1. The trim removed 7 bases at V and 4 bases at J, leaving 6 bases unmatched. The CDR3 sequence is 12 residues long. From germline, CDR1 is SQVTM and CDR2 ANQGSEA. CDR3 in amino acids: CSAGQGSYEQYF. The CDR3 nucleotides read TGCAGCGCCGGACAGGGTAGTTACGAGCAGTACTTC.

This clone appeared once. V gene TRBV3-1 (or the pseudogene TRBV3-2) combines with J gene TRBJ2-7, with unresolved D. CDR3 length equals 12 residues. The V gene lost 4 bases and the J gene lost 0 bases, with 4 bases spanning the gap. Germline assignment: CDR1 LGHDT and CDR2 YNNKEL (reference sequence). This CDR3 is CASSPTSYEQYF. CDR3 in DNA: TGTGCCAGCAGCCCCACCTCCTACGAGCAGTACTTC.

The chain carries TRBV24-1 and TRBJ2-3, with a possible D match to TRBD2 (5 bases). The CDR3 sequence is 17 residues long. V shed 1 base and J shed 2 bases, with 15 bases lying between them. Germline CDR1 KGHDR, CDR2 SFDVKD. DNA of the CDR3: TGTGCCACCAGTGATTTTCCCCGGGTAGCGTCCACAGATACGCAGTATTTT. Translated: CATSDFPRVASTDTQYF.

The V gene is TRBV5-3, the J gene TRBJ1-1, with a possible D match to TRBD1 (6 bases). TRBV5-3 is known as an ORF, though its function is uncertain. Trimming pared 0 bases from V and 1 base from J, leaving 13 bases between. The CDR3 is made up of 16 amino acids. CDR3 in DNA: TGTGCCAGAAGCTTGGAAACGGGGGGCAGGAACACTGAAGCTTTCTTT. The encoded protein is CARSLETGGRNTEAFF.

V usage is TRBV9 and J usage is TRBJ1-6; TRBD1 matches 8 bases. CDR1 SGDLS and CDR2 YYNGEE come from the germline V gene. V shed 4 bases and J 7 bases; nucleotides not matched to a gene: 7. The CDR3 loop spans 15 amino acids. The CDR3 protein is CASSPTWTGNSPLHF. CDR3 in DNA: TGTGCCAGCAGCCCCACGTGGACAGGGAATTCACCCCTCCACTTT.

CDR3 coding DNA: TGCGCCAGCAGCTTGGCCACGAGCACTGAAGCTTTCTTT. Its translation is CASSLATSTEAFF. This chain uses TRBV5-1 with TRBJ1-1, with D hard to call. Germline V gene data show CDR1 as SGHRS and CDR2 as YFSETQ. V was trimmed by 0 bases and J by 4 bases, leaving 7 bases between them. The CDR3 has 13 amino acids.

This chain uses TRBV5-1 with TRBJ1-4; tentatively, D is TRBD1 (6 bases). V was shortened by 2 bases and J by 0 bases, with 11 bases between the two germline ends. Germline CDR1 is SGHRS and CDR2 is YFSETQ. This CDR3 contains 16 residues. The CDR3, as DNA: TGCGCCAGCAGCTTACAGGGTTCGACAACTAATGAAAAACTGTTTTTT. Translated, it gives CASSLQGSTTNEKLFF.

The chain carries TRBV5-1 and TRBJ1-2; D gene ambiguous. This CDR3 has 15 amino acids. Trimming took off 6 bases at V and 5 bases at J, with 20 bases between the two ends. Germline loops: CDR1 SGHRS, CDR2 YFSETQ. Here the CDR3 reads CASTQNPAASYGYTF. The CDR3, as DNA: TGCGCCAGCACTCAAAATCCGGCGGCTTCGTATGGCTACACCTTC.